The 6 T cell receptor beta chains reported below all come from one sample, sequenced in a study of shared clonotypes between healthy human individuals. Using immunoSEQ multiplex PCR, the repertoire was profiled, and TCRdb retains in-frame clones only, with some absent. The sample carries about 590,000 clones, roughly 95% recorded once. CD45RO negativity and positive selection for CCR7 defined naive CD8 cells, a population that excluded terminally differentiated effector memory CD45RA+ cells. Source material: naive CD8+ T cells sorted from blood. The receptors shown here come from a woman under 40 in good health.

V is TRBV13 and J is TRBJ2-5; 9 nucleotides match TRBD1. The J segment lost 5 bases and the V segment lost 5 bases, leaving 12 bases of the junction unmatched. This CDR3 has 16 residues. The germline gives CDR1 PRHDT, CDR2 FYEKMQ (reference sequence). This CDR3 is CASSPSGTGFLETQYF. The CDR3 DNA sequence: TGTGCCAGCAGCCCCTCCGGGACAGGGTTCTTGGAGACCCAGTACTTC.

This clone has just one count. The chain links TRBV29-1 to TRBJ2-5; a weak D match, TRBD2 (5 bases). The germline CDR1 and CDR2 sequences are SQVTM and ANQGSEA. V was shortened by 5 bases and J by 2 bases, with 9 bases between the two germline ends. The CDR3 runs 12 residues. The CDR3 DNA is TGCAGCGTTCCGGACTCGCAAGAGACCCAGTACTTC. Amino acids: CSVPDSQETQYF.

The chain is built from TRBV7-6 and TRBJ2-3; the D is unclear. CDR3 length: 15 amino acids. In germline, CDR1 is SGHVS, CDR2 FNYEAQ. The ends were cut back, 5 bases at V and 0 bases at J, with 12 bases in the middle. The CDR3 sequence: CASSGRLGSTDTQYF. Here the CDR3 DNA reads TGTGCCAGCAGCGGCCGGCTCGGGAGCACAGATACGCAGTATTTT.

V gene TRBV11-2 combines with J gene TRBJ2-5; D unresolved. Germline V gene data show CDR1 as SGHAT and CDR2 as FQNNGV. This CDR3 has 14 residues. Trimming took 1 base from V and 5 from J, leaving 11 bases between them. CDR3 loop: CASSLVGALETQYF. For the CDR3, the DNA is TGTGCCAGCAGCTTAGTAGGAGCTCTGGAGACCCAGTACTTC.

The chain couples TRBV11-2 to TRBJ2-3, with TRBD1 matching 9 bases. Per germline, CDR1 SGHAT and CDR2 FQNNGV. The ends lost 0 bases at V and 4 bases at J; junction bases unmatched: 14. The CDR3 covers 19 residues. The CDR3 nucleotides read TGTGCCAGCAGCTTAGAGGGACAGGGACGGTCTCACACAGCAGATACGCAGTATTTT. The encoded protein is CASSLEGQGRSHTADTQYF.

The rearrangement uses TRBV9 and TRBJ1-2; tentatively, D is TRBD1 (5 bases). The CDR3 runs to 16 residues. The V and J ends lost 3 bases and 4 bases respectively, with 19 bases between them. The V gene's germline CDR1 is SGDLS and CDR2 YYNGEE. The CDR3: CASSGSGTQGIYGYTF. In nucleotides, the CDR3 is TGTGCCAGCAGCGGATCCGGGACCCAGGGAATCTATGGCTACACCTTC.